The rows below give T cell receptor beta chains drawn from one sample of a study of blood T cell repertoires in COVID-19. Repertoires were generated with immunoSEQ multiplex PCR, while TCRdb's copy carries only in-frame clones and drops some. In the table there are a few hundred thousand clones, 80% to 95% of which are singletons. Sequencing used peripheral blood. Receptors were obtained from a person aged 18 to 35 with COVID-19, enrolled during active disease. Each CDR3 is given with its conserved first and last residue. The D gene is left open where the match is weak. Size is omitted from some rows. Given values are once, few, many or a class for expanded clones.

d_gene | j_gene | v_gene | abundance | CDR3aa | CDR3nt
TRBD1 | TRBJ2-2 | TRBV5-6 | . | CASNRGPGELFF | TGTGCCAGCAACAGGGGCCCCGGGGAGCTGTTTTTT
. | TRBJ1-2 | TRBV6-5 | . | CASSYSPGNYGYTF | TGTGCCAGCAGTTACTCACCGGGGAACTATGGCTACACCTTC
. | TRBJ2-2 | TRBV5-6 | . | CASSATGGELFF | TGTGCCAGCAGCGCCACAGGGGGGGAGCTGTTTTTT
. | TRBJ1-2 | TRBV5-6 | . | CASIGQEGWNYGYTF | TGTGCCAGCATCGGGCAGGAGGGGTGGAACTATGGCTACACCTTC
. | TRBJ2-7 | TRBV2 | . | CATSRRAKSTYEQYF | TGTGCCACCTCCCGGCGGGCCAAAAGCACCTACGAGCAGTACTTC
. | TRBJ1-4 | TRBV27 | once | CASSTGANEKLFF | TGTGCCAGTTCGACAGGCGCCAATGAAAAACTGTTTTTT
. | TRBJ1-3 | TRBV7-9 | . | CASSPSEISGNTIYF | TGTGCCAGCAGCCCCTCCGAGATTTCTGGAAACACCATATATTTT
TRBD2 | TRBJ2-5 | TRBV5-5 | . | CASSLGQREGRETQYF | TGTGCCAGCAGCTTGGGGCAGCGGGAGGGCCGAGAGACCCAGTACTTC
TRBD1 | TRBJ2-7 | TRBV18 | . | CASSLRDRGNEQYF | TGTGCCAGCTCACTCCGGGACAGGGGCAACGAGCAGTACTTC
TRBD1 | TRBJ2-2 | TRBV7-9 | few | CASSHRDRVNGELFF | TGTGCCAGCAGCCACCGGGACAGGGTCAACGGGGAGCTGTTTTTT
TRBD2 | TRBJ2-1 | TRBV7-9 | . | CASRLAAYNEQFF | TGTGCCAGCAGGCTAGCGGCATACAATGAGCAGTTCTTC
. | TRBJ1-2 | TRBV6-5 | once | CASNGRGGASDGYTF | TGTGCCAGCAACGGGAGGGGGGGCGCCTCGGATGGCTACACCTTC
. | TRBJ1-5 | TRBV15 | . | CATSSLYRDKGLEPQHF | TGTGCCACCAGCAGCCTGTACCGGGACAAGGGATTGGAGCCCCAGCATTTT
TRBD1 | TRBJ2-5 | TRBV5-4 | . | CASSSPGQVQETQYF | TGTGCCAGCAGCTCTCCGGGACAGGTCCAAGAGACCCAGTACTTC
TRBD1 | TRBJ1-2 | TRBV29-1 | . | CSVVEQGGLYTF | TGCAGCGTTGTCGAACAGGGGGGTCTTTACACCTTC
. | TRBJ2-7 | TRBV29-1 | . | CSVGWGQGSPVW | .
TRBD1 | TRBJ1-5 | TRBV12-5 | . | CASGSGGMGNQPQHF | TGTGCTAGTGGTTCAGGGGGAATGGGCAATCAGCCCCAGCATTTT
TRBD2 | TRBJ2-6 | TRBV5-1 | . | CASSWRTSGASGANVLTF | TGCGCCAGCAGCTGGAGGACTAGCGGGGCTTCTGGGGCCAACGTCCTGACTTTC
. | TRBJ2-7 | TRBV24-1 | . | CATSDSHYEQYF | TGTGCCACCAGTGATTCACACTACGAGCAGTACTTC
TRBD1 | TRBJ1-1 | TRBV13 | . | CASSSGQKGTEAFF | TGTGCCAGCAGCTCGGGACAGAAAGGGACTGAAGCTTTCTTT
. | TRBJ1-1 | TRBV7-9 | . | CASSLVEGEAFF | TGTGCCAGCAGCTTAGTTGAGGGTGAAGCTTTCTTT
. | TRBJ1-3 | TRBV5-5 | . | CASSNNPGNTIYF | TGTGCCAGCAGCAACAACCCTGGAAACACCATATATTTT
TRBD1 | TRBJ2-1 | TRBV9 | . | CASSPPSGTGHSNEQFF | TGTGCCAGCAGCCCGCCCTCCGGGACAGGGCATTCTAATGAGCAGTTCTTC
. | TRBJ2-2 | TRBV3-1/TRBV3-2 | . | CASSPRWEASGELFF | TGTGCCAGCAGCCCCCGGTGGGAGGCGAGCGGGGAGCTGTTTTTT
TRBD2 | TRBJ2-1 | TRBV5-1 | . | CASSLLAGLDNNEQFF | TGCGCCAGCAGCTTATTAGCGGGACTAGATAACAATGAGCAGTTCTTC
. | TRBJ1-4 | TRBV7-9 | . | CASSLGDSSMNEKLFF | TGTGCCAGCAGCTTAGGCGACAGCTCTATGAATGAAAAACTGTTTTTT
TRBD1 | TRBJ2-5 | TRBV5-4 | once | CASSLNRGLETQYF | TGTGCCAGCAGCTTGAACAGGGGGCTGGAGACCCAGTACTTC
. | TRBJ2-7 | TRBV11-2 | . | CASSLVGAYEQYF | TGTGCCAGCAGCTTAGTTGGAGCCTACGAGCAGTACTTC
TRBD1 | TRBJ1-2 | TRBV30 | . | CALRGPDYGYTF | TGTGCCTTGAGGGGGCCCGACTATGGCTACACCTTC
. | TRBJ2-7 | TRBV7-6 | . | CASSLGTEHYEQYF | TGTGCCAGCAGCTTAGGGACAGAGCACTACGAGCAGTACTTC
. | TRBJ1-1 | TRBV30 | . | CAWQQDGSTEAFF | TGTGCCTGGCAACAGGACGGGAGCACTGAAGCTTTCTTT
TRBD2 | TRBJ2-1 | TRBV10-3 | . | CAIGTSGNNEQFF | TGTGCCATCGGGACTAGCGGAAACAATGAGCAGTTCTTC
TRBD1 | TRBJ2-7 | TRBV2 | . | CASSVTGTETYEQYF | TGTGCCAGCAGCGTAACCGGGACAGAGACCTACGAGCAGTACTTC
TRBD1 | TRBJ2-3 | TRBV2 | . | CASSGRGREVATQYF | TGTGCCAGCAGTGGCAGGGGGCGTGAGGTGGCTACGCAGTATTTT
TRBD2 | TRBJ2-2 | TRBV19 | . | CASSIGASGRASGELFF | TGTGCCAGTAGTATAGGGGCTAGCGGGAGGGCCTCCGGGGAGCTGTTTTTT
TRBD1 | TRBJ1-5 | TRBV4-1 | . | CASSHPDRGGDQPQHF | TGCGCCAGCAGCCACCCGGACAGGGGGGGCGATCAGCCCCAGCATTTT
TRBD1 | TRBJ2-5 | TRBV6-5 | . | CASSYTDREETQYF | TGTGCCAGCAGTTACACGGACAGGGAAGAGACCCAGTACTTC
. | TRBJ2-3 | TRBV7-4 | once | CASSLERTSTDTQYF | TGTGCCAGCAGCTTGGAGAGGACTAGCACAGATACGCAGTATTTT
TRBD2 | TRBJ2-7 | TRBV5-4 | . | CASSPGTSASYEQYF | TGTGCCAGCAGCCCCGGGACTAGCGCCTCCTACGAGCAGTACTTC
TRBD2 | TRBJ2-5 | TRBV7-6 | . | CASPLWQREDQGGTQYF | TGTGCCAGCCCATTGTGGCAGCGGGAGGACCAAGGCGGGACCCAGTACTTC
TRBD1 | TRBJ1-2 | TRBV29-1 | . | CSVAAGTGPYGYTF | TGCAGCGTTGCCGCCGGGACAGGGCCCTATGGCTACACCTTC